This note documents a single TCR beta chain sequence. In this sample, this clone turned up a few times. No antigen is known for it. No much larger clonotype is one base removed from it; base qualities were not supplied. TCRbeta CDR3 regions were amplified from genomic DNA by means of the immunoSEQ Assay, a bias-controlled multiplex PCR. The authors' analysis ran thus. The number of nucleated cells in each sample was estimated from the amplification of reference gene primers within the assay. To quantify the absolute abundance of each unique TCRbeta CDR3 rearrangement, sequence reads were collapsed and filtered. For each sample, productive Simpson clonality was calculated as the square root of Simpson's diversity index across productive rearrangements. TCRdb obtained this table from immuneACCESS and retained in-frame rearrangements with V and J assigned. These tables miss some clones; where compared with another copy, unresolved V genes account for less than half of the shortfall, and the remainder is unexplained. That table furnishes V, J and clone size, whereas the DNA furnished D and trimming. This sample has tens of thousands of clones in its table, and about 89% of those were observed once. Roughly a quarter of the sample is held by the ten biggest clonotypes.

Whole blood was collected in K2EDTA tubes by collaborating institutions according to the institutions' own protocols. For TCRbeta analysis, collaborators shipped samples as frozen whole blood, isolated PBMCs, or DNA extracted from either of those sample types. The data belong to a study of blood T cell repertoires in COVID-19 (dated by TCRdb to the early 2020s). Study-level background: The collaborator samples originated in the United States, Italy and Spain and spanned the acute and convalescent phases of COVID-19. Where available, HLA class I and class II types were taken from metadata supplied by the sample provider and were not determined by assay-based typing. The repertoires were released in a freely available public database meant as a resource for research on the immune response to SARS-CoV-2. The prospective study material was composed of cDNA or gDNA derived from T cells, B-cell-depleted T cells, or PBMCs. A de-identified subject ID, COVID-19 status, age in years and sex were almost always included in the sample metadata. The samples were drawn from two sources: the first 160 participants of the ongoing ImmuneRACE study, and 1,200 or so subjects contributed by 6 global collaborators. Deeply sampled blood TCRbeta repertoires from subjects exposed to, actively infected with, or recovered from COVID-19 were included in the dataset.

Overall study outcomes, separate from this receptor: Clinical and demographic metadata were provided uncurated, with the amount varying by source and participant.

CDR1 and CDR2, looked up from the germline V gene (reference sequence), are LGHDT and YNNKEL. CDR3 length: 10 amino acids, cysteine to phenylalanine. Only CDR3 DNA is held: 30 bases, read in frame from base 1. Cut back by 8 bases and 5 bases, the V and J ends lie 4 bases apart. This receptor was identified in a human donor in a cohort sampled during active COVID-19. The sample consisted of peripheral blood. The rearrangement combines TRBV3-1 (or the pseudogene TRBV3-2) with TRBJ1-5, with the D gene not clear enough to name. CDR3 protein: CASYHQPQHF. In nucleotide form, the sequence is TGTGCCAGCTATCATCAGCCCCAGCATTTT.